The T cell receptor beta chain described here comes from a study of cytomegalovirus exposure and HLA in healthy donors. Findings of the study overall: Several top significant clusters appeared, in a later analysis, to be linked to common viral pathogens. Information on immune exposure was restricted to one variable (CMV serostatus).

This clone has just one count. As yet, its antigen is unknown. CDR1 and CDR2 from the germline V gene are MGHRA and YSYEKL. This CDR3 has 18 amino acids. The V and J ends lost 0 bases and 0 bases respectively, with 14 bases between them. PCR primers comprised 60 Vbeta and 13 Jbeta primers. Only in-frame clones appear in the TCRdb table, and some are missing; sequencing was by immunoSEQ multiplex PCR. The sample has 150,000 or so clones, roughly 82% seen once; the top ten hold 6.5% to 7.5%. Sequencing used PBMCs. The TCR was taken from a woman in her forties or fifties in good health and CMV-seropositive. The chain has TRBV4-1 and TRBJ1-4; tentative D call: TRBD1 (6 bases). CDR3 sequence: CASSQDRGARTTNEKLFF. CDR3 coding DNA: TGCGCCAGCAGCCAAGATCGGGGGGCGCGGACAACTAATGAAAAACTGTTTTTT.